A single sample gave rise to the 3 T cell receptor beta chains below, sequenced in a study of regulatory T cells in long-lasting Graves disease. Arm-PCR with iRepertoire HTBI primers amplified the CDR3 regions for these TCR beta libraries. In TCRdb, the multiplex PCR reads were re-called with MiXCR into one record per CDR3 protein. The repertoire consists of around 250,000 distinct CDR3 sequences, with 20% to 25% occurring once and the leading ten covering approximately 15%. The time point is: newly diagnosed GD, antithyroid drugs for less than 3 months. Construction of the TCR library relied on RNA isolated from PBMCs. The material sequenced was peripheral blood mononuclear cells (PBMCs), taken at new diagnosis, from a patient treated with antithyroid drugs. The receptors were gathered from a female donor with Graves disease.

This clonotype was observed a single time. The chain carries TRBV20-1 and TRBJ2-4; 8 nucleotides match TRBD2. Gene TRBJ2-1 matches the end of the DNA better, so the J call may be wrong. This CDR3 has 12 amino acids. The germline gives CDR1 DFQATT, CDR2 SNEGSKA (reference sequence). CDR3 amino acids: CSARGSGKEQFF. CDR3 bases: TGCAGTGCTAGGGGTAGCGGGAAGGAGCAGTTCTTC.

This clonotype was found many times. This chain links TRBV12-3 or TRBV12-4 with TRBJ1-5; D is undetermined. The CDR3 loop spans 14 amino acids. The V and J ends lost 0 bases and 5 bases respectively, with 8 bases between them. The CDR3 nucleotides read TGTGCCAGCAGTTTAGCTCTTGGGCATCAGCCCCAGCATTTT. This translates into CASSLALGHQPQHF.

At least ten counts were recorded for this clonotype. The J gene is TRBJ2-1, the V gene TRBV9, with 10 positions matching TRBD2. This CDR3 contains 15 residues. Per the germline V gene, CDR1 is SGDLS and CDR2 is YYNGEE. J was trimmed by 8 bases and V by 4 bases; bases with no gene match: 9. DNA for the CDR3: TGTGCCAGCAGCACCCAAGCGGGAGGGTTAGATGAGCAGTTCTTC. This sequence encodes CASSTQAGGLDEQFF.